This TCR beta chain was retrieved from a study of identical twins. Findings of the study overall: Reduced insertions were recorded for abundant cord blood beta clonotypes, with no such pattern in memory repertoires. Findings came from cross-sectional statistics, without long-term follow-up of donors.

The germline CDR1 and CDR2 sequences are MDHEN and SYDVKM. V was pared by 5 bases and J by 3 bases, with 17 bases between. The CDR3 is made up of 16 amino acids. TCRdb reprocessed the 5' RACE reads via MiXCR and lists one record per CDR3 protein. This table holds hundreds of thousands of distinct CDR3 sequences, approximately 6.1% found once. Worth noting for this clonotype: Its antigen is unidentified.

The sample comprised naive T cells sorted from blood. The V call is TRBV28, the J call TRBJ2-1, with D perhaps TRBD1 (6 bases). The TCR originated in a man between 18 and 29 years old in good health. CDR3 residues: CASSPSRDIRYNEQFF. The CDR3, as DNA: TGTGCCAGCAGTCCCTCGAGGGACATCCGCTACAATGAGCAGTTCTTC.